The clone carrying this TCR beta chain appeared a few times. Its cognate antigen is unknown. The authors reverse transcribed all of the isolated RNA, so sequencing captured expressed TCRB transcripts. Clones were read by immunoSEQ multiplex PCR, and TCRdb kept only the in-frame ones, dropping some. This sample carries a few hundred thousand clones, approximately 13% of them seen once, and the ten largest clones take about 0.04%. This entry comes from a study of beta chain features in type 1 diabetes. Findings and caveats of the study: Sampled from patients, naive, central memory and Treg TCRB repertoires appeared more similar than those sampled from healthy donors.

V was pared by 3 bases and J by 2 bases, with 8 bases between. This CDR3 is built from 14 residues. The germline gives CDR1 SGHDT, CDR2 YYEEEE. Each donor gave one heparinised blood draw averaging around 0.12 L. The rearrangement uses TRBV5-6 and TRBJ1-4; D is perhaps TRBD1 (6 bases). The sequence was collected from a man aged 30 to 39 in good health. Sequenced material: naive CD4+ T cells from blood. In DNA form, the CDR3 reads TGTGCCAGCAGCTCAGGGGCGACTAATGAAAAACTGTTTTTT. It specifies CASSSGATNEKLFF.